This paragraph reports one TCR beta chain. Germline V lookup: CDR1 MNHNS, CDR2 SASEGT. This CDR3 has 14 amino acids. The V and J ends lost 4 bases and 2 bases respectively, with 9 bases between them. The data were produced by immunoSEQ multiplex PCR, yet TCRdb's version contains in-frame clones alone and is incomplete. The sample lists 90,000 to 120,000 clones; just over 90% were seen once. This sample stems from a study of blood T cell repertoires in COVID-19. Sequenced: peripheral blood. The V gene is TRBV6-1, the J gene TRBJ1-5; D is uncertain. The TCR was taken from a man aged 55 to 70 with acute or convalescent COVID-19. DNA of the CDR3: TGTGCCAGCAGTGGGGTGGGCGGCAATCAGCCCCAGCATTTT. Its protein is CASSGVGGNQPQHF.